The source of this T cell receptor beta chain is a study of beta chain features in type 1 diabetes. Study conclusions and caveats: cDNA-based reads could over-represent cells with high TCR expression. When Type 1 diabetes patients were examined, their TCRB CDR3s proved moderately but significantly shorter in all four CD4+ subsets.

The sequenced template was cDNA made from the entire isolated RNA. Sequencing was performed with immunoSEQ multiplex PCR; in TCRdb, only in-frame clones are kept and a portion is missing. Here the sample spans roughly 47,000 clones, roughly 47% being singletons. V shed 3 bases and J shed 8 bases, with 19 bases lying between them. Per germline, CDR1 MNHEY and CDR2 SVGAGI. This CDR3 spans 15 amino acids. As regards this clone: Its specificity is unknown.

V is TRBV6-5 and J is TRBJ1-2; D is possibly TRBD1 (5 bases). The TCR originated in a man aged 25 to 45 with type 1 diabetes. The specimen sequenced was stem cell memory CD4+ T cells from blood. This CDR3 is CASSYGGNRMGGYTF. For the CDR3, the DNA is TGTGCCAGCAGTTATGGGGGGAATAGGATGGGAGGCTACACCTTC.